Below are 5 T cell receptor beta chains sequenced from a single sample in a study of blood T cell repertoires in COVID-19. Data came from immunoSEQ multiplex PCR; TCRdb stores just in-frame clones and leaves some out. The table has 200,000 to 250,000 clones, around 90% seen once; the top ten hold 12%. Sequencing was performed on peripheral blood. The receptors stem from a woman in her late teens or twenties who had recovered from COVID-19.

As DNA, the CDR3 is TGTGCCAGCAGCTTGGACAGAACGTATAGCAATCAGCCCCAGCATTTT. Translated: CASSLDRTYSNQPQHF. This rearrangement joins TRBV5-5 to TRBJ1-5; no clear D gene. The CDR3 runs to 16 residues. The ends were cut back, 0 bases at V and 0 bases at J, with 10 bases in the middle. CDR1 SGHKS and CDR2 YYEKEE come from the germline V gene (reference sequence).

This clone was seen just once. The chain has TRBV19 and TRBJ2-4, with TRBD1 matching 9 bases. Per the germline V gene, CDR1 is LNHDA and CDR2 is SQIVND (reference sequence). The length of the CDR3 is 13 residues. Unmatched junction bases numbered 2, after V lost 4 bases and J lost 7 bases. CDR3 amino acids: CASSSGTGNIQYF. Written as DNA, the CDR3 is TGTGCCAGTAGTAGCGGGACAGGGAACATTCAGTACTTC.

The chain couples TRBV13 to TRBJ2-7; D uncertain. Germline V CDR1 and CDR2: PRHDT, FYEKMQ (reference sequence). This CDR3 spans 12 amino acids. Trimming removed 0 bases from V and 6 bases from J, with 6 bases in between. The CDR3 sequence: CASSLGRSEQYF. CDR3 DNA: TGTGCCAGCAGCTTAGGGAGGAGCGAGCAGTACTTC.

The chain recombines TRBV5-1 with TRBJ1-2, with D maybe TRBD1 (5 bases). Germline V gene lookup returns CDR1 SGHRS and CDR2 YFSETQ. V lost 0 bases and J 8 bases, leaving 17 bases between the germline ends. The CDR3 spans 15 residues. CDR3 bases: TGCGCCAGCAGCTTGGGTCAGGGATTCCAATTCGGCTACACCTTC. It specifies CASSLGQGFQFGYTF. Full variable domain (remainder filled in from reference TRBV5-1 and TRBJ1-2): KAGVTQTPRYLIKTRGQQVTLSCSPISGHRSVSWYQQTPGQGLQFLFEYFSETQRNKGNFPGRFSGRQFSNSRSEMNVSTLELGDSALYLCASSLGQGFQFGYTFGSGTRLTVV.

This clone has a single count. V and J are TRBV10-3 and TRBJ2-7, with D unclear. CDR1 is ENHRY, CDR2 SYGVKD, per germline. The CDR3 runs 13 residues. The V end lost 3 bases, the J end lost 2 bases, and 8 bases lay between the germline ends. The CDR3: CAISDRQAYEQYF. CDR3 coding DNA: TGTGCCATCAGTGATCGGCAGGCCTACGAGCAGTACTTC.